Listed here is a single TCR beta chain. No cognate antigen has been identified for it. No qualities accompany the bases; no much larger clone lies one base away. This sample is part of a study of graft-versus-host responses after intestinal transplantation (dated by TCRdb to the early 2020s). Concerning the study at large: The transplants that recipients received were multivisceral, liver-intestinal, or isolated intestinal. Every recipient was given anti-thymocyte globulin induction, then maintenance tacrolimus and steroids for about three years. Bulk TCR-beta CDR3 sequencing was used to track graft-versus-host and host-versus-graft alloreactive T cell clones in the graft, circulation and bone marrow after intestinal transplantation. To identify alloreactive clones, pre-transplant mixed lymphocyte reaction products were sequenced and then compared with unstimulated pre-transplant donor and recipient T cells. The cohort enrolled about 23 intestinal transplant recipients, one of whom was a retransplant, and a few patients without pretransplant specimens were excluded. A peak of at least 4% donor T cells among recipient peripheral blood mononuclear cells was the definition used for donor T cell macrochimerism. Rather than going through the commercial service, samples from a few later patients were sequenced in-house on an Illumina MiSeq and processed with MiXCR. On the study overall, not on this receptor specifically: Patients with donor T cell macrochimerism had high GvH to HvG T cell clonal ratios in their allografts. Early after transplant, declines in HvG clones were associated with peak levels of circulating GvH clones. The relatively low number and heterogeneity of intestinal transplant patients limited the conclusions. GvH clones were detected in recipient bone marrow, and some of these GvH clones were observed earlier in ileal mucosa or blood, consistent with an intestinal mucosal origin.

The time point label here, explained by the study, means: cells obtained before transplantation from donor or recipient. CD3+CD4+ and CD3+CD8+ populations were FACS-sorted from unstimulated pre-transplant donor and recipient cells taken from spleen or lymph nodes. The library was prepared using the immunoSEQ multiplex PCR assay. For most patients, genomic DNA was isolated using the Qiagen DNeasy Blood and Tissue Kit and was shipped frozen to Adaptive Biotechnologies for TCR sequencing. For most patients, high-throughput TCR-beta CDR3 sequencing of genomic DNA was performed by Adaptive Biotechnologies. From the authors' description of their analysis: Adaptive's ImmunoSEQ software was the source of the TCR sequencing data for approximately 18 patients, while three other patients were processed with MiXCR and VDJtools. CD4 versus CD8 sorting errors were corrected by removing sequences found in both subsets at a frequency ratio below 5:1. CDR3 nucleotide sequences shared by donor and recipient were removed because the origin of these sequences could not be assigned. To be classed as alloreactive, a clone needed at least 2-fold expansion over unstimulated cells and a minimum CFSE-low frequency of 0.002% (template counts) or 0.001% (read counts). Clones detected in sequenced pre-transplant spleen, lymph node, or MLR CFSE-low populations of the donor or recipient were defined as mappable. Cumulative frequency of alloreactive clones was calculated as a percentage of all sequences weighted by copy number. Drawn from immuneACCESS, this table holds only the in-frame rearrangements with V and J called that TCRdb kept. Clones are partly lost; checked studies trace under half to an unresolved V gene and leave the rest unexplained. V and J calls and clone size are those listed in that table; D and trimming were worked out from the DNA. The sample table holds about 90,000 clones, of which over 80% were seen once. The ten largest make up around 1.2% of the sample.

As encoded in the germline V gene, CDR1 is SGHAT while CDR2 is FQNNGV. Trimming removed 5 bases from V and 12 bases from J, leaving 11 bases between the germline ends. The CDR3 spans 12 residues, from the cysteine through the phenylalanine. The CDR3 DNA has 36 bases and is translated from base 1. The starting material was unstimulated CD8+ T cells sorted from spleen or lymph node cells, obtained before transplant. The chain is encoded by TRBV11-2 joined to TRBJ1-6, with the D gene call left open. The sequence was collected from a human donor who was the organ donor for an intestinal transplant. The DNA is as follows: TGTGCCAGCAGCGCCCTAGGCCTACCCCTCCACTTT. Translation gives CASSALGLPLHF.